This T cell receptor (beta chain) was found in a study of neurological immune-mediated disorders. V shed 7 bases and J shed 5 bases, with 6 bases lying between them. The CDR3 totals 12 residues. Synthesis of cDNA was carried out by template-switch 5'RACE. The reaction used 10-nucleotide random UMIs. TCRdb independently ran MiXCR on the 5' RACE reads; one entry per CDR3 protein. This table holds tens of thousands of distinct CDR3 sequences, over 12% found once. This clonotype was seen many times. This rearrangement joins TRBV12-3 or TRBV12-4 to TRBJ1-6; D is uncertain. The sequenced material came from PBMCs. The TCR sequence derives from a man aged 70-80 years in good health. CDR3 amino acids: CASKENNSPLHF. The CDR3 coding sequence is TGTGCCAGCAAGGAGAATAATTCACCCCTCCACTTT.